The 21 T cell receptor beta chains listed next were all sequenced from one sample in a study of blood T cells in healthy people across ages. A second 7 to 11 cycle PCR used barcoded and J-beta primers. Using its own MiXCR run on the 5' RACE reads, TCRdb lists one record per CDR3 protein. The sample consists of 700,000 to 950,000 distinct CDR3 sequences, about three fifths of them appearing once. The sample was blood. The receptors were gathered from a man aged 30 to 45 in good health.

This chain uses TRBV7-9 with TRBJ2-5; tentatively, D is TRBD1 (5 bases). This CDR3 is built from 17 residues. V dropped 1 base and J dropped 2 bases, with 17 bases sitting between them. Per germline, CDR1 SEHNR and CDR2 FQNEAQ (reference sequence). The CDR3 coding sequence is TGTGCCAGCAGCTTAGAGGGTGACAGAAAAGTGCAAGAGACCCAGTACTTC. It encodes CASSLEGDRKVQETQYF.

This clonotype has just a few counts. The DNA for the CDR3 is TGCAGCGTGGGGAGCGGACAGTTGAATCTTAGGGCCCAGTACTTC. It is translated as CSVGSGQLNLRAQYF. The chain carries TRBV29-1 and TRBJ2-5; D possibly corresponds to TRBD1 (6 bases). There are 15 residues in the CDR3. V lost 6 bases to trimming and J lost 9 bases, with 26 bases between them. Germline V gene sequence: CDR1 SQVTM, CDR2 ANQGSEA.

The chain uses TRBV3-1 and TRBJ2-7; TRBD2 agrees at 7 bases. Germline V CDR1 and CDR2: LGHDT, YNNKEL (reference sequence). Trimming took 4 bases from V and 3 from J; bases not matched to a gene: 6. This CDR3 has 14 residues. CDR3 coding DNA: TGTGCCAGCAGCCCGGGGGGAGGTTTCTACGAGCAGTACTTC. Protein product: CASSPGGGFYEQYF.

The genes are TRBV5-1 and TRBJ1-5, with 7 bases fitting TRBD1. V gave up 2 bases and J gave up 5 bases; unmatched junction bases: 7. The CDR3 is made up of 15 amino acids. Germline loops: CDR1 SGHRS, CDR2 YFSETQ. The chain's CDR3 is CASSLRQGTHQPQHF. The CDR3 DNA is TGCGCCAGCAGCTTACGACAGGGTACCCATCAGCCCCAGCATTTT.

This chain joins TRBV4-2 and TRBJ1-2; maybe TRBD1 (6 bases). V was cut by 0 bases and J by 8 bases, with 16 bases left in between. Per germline, CDR1 LGHNA and CDR2 YNFKEQ. The CDR3 length is 15 residues. The CDR3 region is CASSQDLAGAVGYTF. CDR3 nucleotides: TGTGCCAGCAGCCAAGATCTTGCAGGGGCCGTAGGCTACACCTTC.

The chain couples TRBV20-1 to TRBJ2-3; TRBD2 matches at 9 bases. Germline lookup yields CDR1 DFQATT and CDR2 SNEGSKA (reference sequence). The CDR3 is made up of 17 amino acids. Trimming took 1 base from V and 3 from J; bases not matched to a gene: 11. The CDR3 region is CSARGIGLAGRTDTQYF. CDR3 DNA sequence: TGCAGTGCTAGAGGAATCGGGCTAGCGGGGAGGACAGATACGCAGTATTTT.

Of note for this clonotype: Germline and junction disagree at one end, which may indicate a read error. The rearrangement links TRBV20-1 to TRBJ1-6, with 7 bases identical to TRBD1. CDR1 DFQATT and CDR2 SNEGSKA come from the germline V gene (reference sequence). This CDR3 region has 13 residues. CDR3 sequence reads: CSVRQGTDSPPHF. The CDR3 DNA follows: TGCAGTGTCCGACAGGGCACAGATTCACCCCCCCACTTT.

V usage is TRBV15 and J usage is TRBJ2-5, with D perhaps given as TRBD1 or TRBD2 (5 bases each). The better agreement between TRBJ2-7 and the DNA end casts doubt on the J call. There are 18 residues in the CDR3. Per germline, CDR1 LNHNV and CDR2 YYDKDF (reference sequence). In DNA form, the CDR3 reads TGTGCCACCAGCAGAGATATCTTGTCGGGGCGTAAGTTAGACGAGCAGTACTTC. Translated, it gives CATSRDILSGRKLDEQYF.

This clonotype showed up many times. CDR3 region: CSVVEGDYGYTF. The CDR3 DNA sequence: TGCAGCGTTGTCGAGGGGGACTATGGCTACACCTTC. The chain uses TRBV29-1 and TRBJ1-2, with D possibly TRBD1 on 6 matching bases. Per the germline V gene, CDR1 is SQVTM and CDR2 is ANQGSEA. V dropped 4 bases and J dropped 3 bases, with 9 bases sitting between them. The CDR3 totals 12 residues.

The chain carries TRBV18 and TRBJ2-5; D uncertain. This CDR3 region has 14 residues. In germline, CDR1 is KGHSH, CDR2 LQKENI. Trimming shortened V by 1 base and J by 5 bases, and 11 bases separated the two germline ends. As DNA, the CDR3 is TGTGCCAGCTCACCACGGATCCCTCCGGAGACCCAGTACTTC. It yields the protein CASSPRIPPETQYF.

This clonotype appeared a few times. The chain carries TRBV29-1 and TRBJ2-1, with D perhaps assigned TRBD1 or TRBD2 (5 bases each). The CDR3 runs to 16 residues. V lost 2 bases, J lost 7 bases, and 21 bases lay in between. The germline V gene has CDR1 SQVTM and CDR2 ANQGSEA. DNA of the CDR3: TGCAGCGTTGAACCGGGAATCGGACAATTTGGGAATGAGCAGTTCTTC. Translation: CSVEPGIGQFGNEQFF.

This clonotype was counted only a few times. The chain carries TRBV6-2 or TRBV6-3 and TRBJ1-2; D remains ambiguous. Germline assignment: CDR1 MNHEY and CDR2 SVGEGT. The V end lost 8 bases, the J end lost 5 bases, and 15 bases lay between the germline ends. The CDR3 runs to 13 residues. The CDR3 loop is CASGIGIGYGYTF. The CDR3 DNA sequence: TGTGCCAGCGGAATAGGGATTGGATATGGCTACACCTTC.

J is TRBJ2-1 and V is TRBV6-5; D is perhaps TRBD1 (5 bases). The CDR3 consists of 15 residues. The V gene's germline CDR1 is MNHEY and CDR2 SVGAGI. Trimming removed 2 bases from V and 2 bases from J, with 10 bases in between. As DNA, the CDR3 is TGTGCCAGCAGTTACGACAGCCCTACCTACAATGAGCAGTTCTTC. Amino acids: CASSYDSPTYNEQFF.

This clonotype showed up just a few times. The genes are TRBV7-6 and TRBJ2-5; D may be TRBD2 (5 bases). V lost 0 bases to trimming and J lost 4 bases, with 9 bases between them. The germline V gene encodes CDR1 SGHVS and CDR2 FNYEAQ. The CDR3 covers 14 residues. The CDR3 DNA follows: TGTGCCAGCAGCTTAGCCCTAGCCTTAGAGACCCAGTACTTC. This sequence encodes CASSLALALETQYF.

In its sample, this clonotype was seen a few times. The gene calls are TRBV5-6 and TRBJ2-7; TRBD1 aligns across 8 bases. The CDR3 is 16 amino acids. Germline values: CDR1 SGHDT, CDR2 YYEEEE. Trimming at V came to 0 bases and at J to 1 base, leaving 6 bases not matched to a gene. The DNA of the CDR3 is TGTGCCAGCAGCTTGGAAACGGGGACAGGATCCTACGAGCAGTACTTC. It yields the protein CASSLETGTGSYEQYF.

The rearrangement uses TRBV6-6 and TRBJ1-2, with D maybe TRBD1 (5 bases). The CDR3 is made up of 15 amino acids. V shed 0 bases and J shed 5 bases, with 13 bases lying between them. Germline lookup yields CDR1 MNHNY and CDR2 SVGAGI (reference sequence). The CDR3 nucleotides are TGTGCCAGCAGTTACTCGGGGGACGGGTTTTATGGCTACACCTTC. It translates to CASSYSGDGFYGYTF.

The sample holds one count of this clonotype. The chain combines TRBV4-1 with TRBJ1-1; D is unresolved. This CDR3 comprises 14 residues. In germline, CDR1 is MGHRA, CDR2 YSYEKL. V was trimmed by 4 bases and J by 1 base, leaving 10 bases between them. CDR3 amino acids: CASSLQEGNTEAFF. In nucleotides, the CDR3 is TGCGCCAGCAGCCTCCAGGAGGGGAACACTGAAGCTTTCTTT.

The chain is built from TRBV24-1 and TRBJ2-6; D is unclear. V was clipped by 7 bases and J by 2 bases, with 11 bases between them. The CDR3 has 15 amino acids. In germline, CDR1 is KGHDR, CDR2 SFDVKD. The CDR3 sequence is CATSHRRAGANVLTF. The CDR3 nucleotides read TGTGCCACCAGCCACCGGCGAGCTGGGGCCAACGTCCTGACTTTC.

The chain links TRBV29-1 to TRBJ1-5, with TRBD1 as a possible D gene (5 bases). Trimming took off 4 bases at V and 1 base at J, with 11 bases between the two ends. The CDR3 totals 14 residues. Per germline, CDR1 SQVTM and CDR2 ANQGSEA. CDR3: CSVAGPGSNQPQHF. CDR3 in DNA: TGCAGCGTTGCCGGGCCAGGGAGCAATCAGCCCCAGCATTTT.

This clonotype was seen only a few times. The rearrangement links TRBV21-1 to TRBJ2-5; the tabulated D call, TRBD2, remains unverified against the DNA. The J call is doubtful: the DNA matches TRBJ2-7 better. TRBV21-1 is listed as a pseudogene. The CDR3 loop spans 17 amino acids. The CDR3 loop reads CASSNPKTSGRLGEQYF. The DNA of the CDR3 is TGTGCCAGCAGCAATCCTAAGACTAGCGGGAGGTTAGGCGAGCAGTACTTC.

This rearrangement joins TRBV4-3 to TRBJ2-7, with 9 bases that match TRBD2. Germline CDR1 is LGHNA and CDR2 is YSLEER. Germline trimming cut 1 base from V and 6 bases from J; bases unmatched to any gene: 7. The CDR3 runs 15 residues. As DNA, the CDR3 is TGCGCCAGCAGCCAAGGGACTAGCGAGATCTCCGAGCAGTACTTC. This codes for CASSQGTSEISEQYF.